The T cell receptor beta chain under discussion was sequenced for a study of OX40 agonist ivuxolimab in advanced cancers. Study results and caveats: There were, on average, more expanded clones in CD8+ T cells than in CD4+.

This CDR3 is 12 amino acids long. Looked up from germline, CDR1 is GTSNPN and CDR2 is SVGIG (reference sequence). Trimming shortened V by 1 base and J by 4 bases, and 5 bases separated the two germline ends. The repertoire was sequenced with immunoSEQ multiplex PCR; TCRdb's copy has only in-frame clones and lacks some. The sample gives 70,000 to 85,000 clones, around four fifths of which show up once; almost 6% is in the top ten. As for this clone: Its antigen is not identified.

Sequencing was performed on CD4+ or CD8+ T cells sorted from blood, taken in a trial of the OX40 agonist ivuxolimab. The gene calls are TRBV30 and TRBJ2-1, with no clear D. The TCR was taken from an adult with an advanced solid tumor such as melanoma, head and neck, liver or kidney cancer. This CDR3 is CAWSGPYNEQFF. Written as DNA, the CDR3 is TGTGCCTGGAGTGGGCCGTACAATGAGCAGTTCTTC. Complete variable domain (other parts from reference TRBV30 and TRBJ2-1): SQTIHQWPATLVQPVGSPLSLECTVEGTSNPNLYWYRQAAGRGLQLLFYSVGIGQISSEVPQNLSASRPQDRQFILSSKKLLLSDSGFYLCAWSGPYNEQFFGPGTRLTVL.